This passage covers 25 T cell receptor beta chains from one sample sequenced in a study of control samples from healthy donors and cancer patients. Sequenced by immunoSEQ multiplex PCR; TCRdb stores in-frame clones only, minus some. Among some 80,000 clones listed, 85% to 90% were seen once. Sequences were obtained from blood. The source of these receptors is a man aged 50-59 years in good health.

The chain links TRBV6-1 to TRBJ1-6; TRBD1 aligns across 7 bases. The CDR3 totals 15 residues. Germline assignment: CDR1 MNHNS and CDR2 SASEGT. V gave up 2 bases and J gave up 7 bases; unmatched junction bases: 5. CDR3 region: CASSERRQGNSPLHF. CDR3 sequence (DNA): TGTGCCAGCAGTGAAAGGAGACAGGGAAATTCACCCCTCCACTTT.

The chain employs TRBV5-1 and TRBJ2-2, with D hard to call. Deletions cut 0 bases from V and 5 bases from J, with 5 bases between. Germline V gene sequence: CDR1 SGHRS, CDR2 YFSETQ. The CDR3 has 13 amino acids. The CDR3 reads CASSLGRTGELFF. CDR3 sequence (DNA): TGCGCCAGCAGCTTGGGGCGGACCGGGGAGCTGTTTTTT.

The V call is TRBV6-5, the J call TRBJ1-5; TRBD1 might be the D (6 bases). Germline-derived CDR1 and CDR2 are MNHEY and SVGAGI. The V end was cut by 6 bases, the J end by 6 bases, with 15 bases between. The CDR3 loop spans 14 amino acids. The CDR3 bases are TGTGCCAGCAGCCTGACAAGAGGGGGTCAGCCCCAGCATTTT. Amino acids: CASSLTRGGQPQHF.

The chain carries TRBV12-3 or TRBV12-4 and TRBJ1-1; D is uncertain. The CDR3 totals 11 residues. Trimming took off 3 bases at V and 11 bases at J, with 10 bases between the two ends. DNA of the CDR3: TGTGCCAGCAGTTTGGGAGGGTCCGCTTTCTTT. Translated: CASSLGGSAFF.

In this sample, this clone turned up a few times. This sequence joins TRBV5-1 and TRBJ2-7; D might be TRBD1 or TRBD2, each matching 5 bases. Germline CDR1 and CDR2: SGHRS and YFSETQ. V was clipped by 4 bases and J by 3 bases, with 17 bases between them. There are 15 residues in the CDR3. The DNA of the CDR3 is TGCGCCAGCAGCGGGACCGGGACGGTGTTCTACGAGCAGTACTTC. Its translation: CASSGTGTVFYEQYF.

V is TRBV5-5 and J is TRBJ2-3; 11 bases agree with TRBD2. The ends lost 7 bases at V and 4 bases at J; junction bases unmatched: 11. Looked up from germline, CDR1 is SGHKS and CDR2 is YYEKEE (reference sequence). This CDR3 is built from 16 residues. The DNA of the CDR3 is TGTGCCAGCCGCCCTGTTAGCGGGGGGGCCCCAGATACGCAGTATTTT. This codes for CASRPVSGGAPDTQYF.

This clone came up once. The J gene is TRBJ2-3, the V gene TRBV5-1; TRBD2 matches 7 bases. Germline CDR1 SGHRS, CDR2 YFSETQ. This CDR3 region has 15 residues. With 0 bases clipped from V and 2 bases from J, the junction kept 3 bases outside the gene matches. The CDR3 loop reads CASSLAGGVTDTQYF. CDR3 DNA sequence: TGCGCCAGCAGCTTGGCGGGGGGAGTCACAGATACGCAGTATTTT.

V usage is TRBV11-2 and J usage is TRBJ2-1; 8 bases line up with TRBD2. The germline CDR1 and CDR2 sequences are SGHAT and FQNNGV. The length of the CDR3 is 16 residues. V shed 1 base, J shed 12 bases, and the junction held 14 bases outside the gene matches. CDR3 coding DNA: TGTGCCAGCAGCTTAGGTGGGGGCGGCGGGGGGCTGTCGCAGTTCTTC. Translating gives CASSLGGGGGGLSQFF.

The chain joins TRBV14 to TRBJ2-1, with TRBD1 matching over 7 bases. The germline CDR1 and CDR2 sequences are SGHDN and FVKESK. V shed 1 base and J 3 bases; nucleotides not matched to a gene: 6. CDR3 length equals 16 residues. The CDR3, as DNA: TGTGCCAGCAGCCAAGGGACAGGAGCCTACTACAATGAGCAGTTCTTC. Translation gives CASSQGTGAYYNEQFF.

The chain is built from TRBV19 and TRBJ2-5, with 8 bases that match TRBD2. J gave up 1 base and V 3 bases, and 7 bases lay outside the gene matches. The CDR3 runs 16 residues. In germline, CDR1 is LNHDA, CDR2 SQIVND (reference sequence). The CDR3 nucleotides read TGTGCCAGTAGTATGATGGGTAGCGGGGTCCAAGAGACCCAGTACTTC. It encodes CASSMMGSGVQETQYF.

The V call is TRBV2, the J call TRBJ1-5, with unresolved D. The germline V and J ends were trimmed by 8 bases and 5 bases, with 16 bases remaining between them. This CDR3 contains 14 residues. CDR1 and CDR2 (germline): SNHLY, FYNNEI. The CDR3 DNA sequence: TGTGCCAGCTCGTTACAGTCGATTGATCAGCCCCAGCATTTT. This sequence encodes CASSLQSIDQPQHF.

The gene calls are TRBV25-1 and TRBJ2-5; possibly TRBD1 for D (5 bases). Trimming cost V 4 bases and J 1 base, with 13 bases left between them. The CDR3 runs 15 residues. The germline CDR1 and CDR2 sequences are MGHDK and SYGVNS. For the CDR3, the DNA is TGTGCCAGCAGTGTGATGGGCAGGGTCCAAGAGACCCAGTACTTC. Amino acid sequence: CASSVMGRVQETQYF.

In its sample, this clone was seen once. The V gene is TRBV18, the J gene TRBJ1-2, with TRBD1 as a possible D gene (6 bases). This CDR3 region has 14 residues. V lost 5 bases and J lost 6, with 16 bases in between. Germline V gene sequence: CDR1 KGHSH, CDR2 LQKENI. The CDR3, as DNA: TGTGCCAGCTCATGGGGCAGGGGTTTTGATGGCTACACCTTC. Amino acid sequence: CASSWGRGFDGYTF.

This clone has a single count. The rearrangement joins TRBV30 to TRBJ1-3, with 7 bases lining up with TRBD1. Germline-derived CDR1 and CDR2 are GTSNPN and SVGIG (reference sequence). This CDR3 has 13 amino acids. V shed 8 bases, J shed 4 bases, and the junction held 8 bases outside the gene matches. CDR3 DNA: TGTGCCAAGGAGGGGGCGCCGGGAAACACCATATATTTT. Its translation: CAKEGAPGNTIYF.

V usage is TRBV19 and J usage is TRBJ1-1, with 10 nucleotides matching TRBD1. The junction had 5 bases not matched to a gene; V was cut back by 4 bases and J by 6 bases. The CDR3 totals 14 residues. From germline, CDR1 is LNHDA and CDR2 SQIVND (reference sequence). CDR3 protein: CASSKGQGRPEAFF. The CDR3 DNA sequence: TGTGCCAGTAGTAAGGGACAGGGGAGACCTGAAGCTTTCTTT.

The chain couples TRBV4-1 to TRBJ2-3; D call uncertain. Germline V gives CDR1 MGHRA, CDR2 YSYEKL. V shed 1 base and J shed 2 bases, with 10 bases lying between them. This CDR3 has 15 amino acids. CDR3 protein: CASSQGRDITDTQYF. Here the CDR3 DNA reads TGCGCCAGCAGCCAAGGAAGAGATATCACAGATACGCAGTATTTT.

This clone was seen once. V usage is TRBV19 and J usage is TRBJ1-2; D is unclear. This CDR3 is built from 12 residues. Germline CDR1 is LNHDA and CDR2 is SQIVND (reference sequence). V dropped 5 bases and J dropped 11 bases, with 15 bases sitting between them. The CDR3 loop is CASSARPFRYTF. In nucleotides, the CDR3 is TGTGCCAGTAGTGCCCGACCGTTCAGATACACCTTC.

This clone was counted only a few times. The chain carries TRBV7-9 and TRBJ1-1; D perhaps matches TRBD1 (6 bases). The CDR3 contains 13 residues. CDR1 and CDR2 from the germline V gene are SEHNR and FQNEAQ (reference sequence). V lost 2 bases and J 6 bases, leaving 10 bases between the germline ends. The CDR3 sequence is CASSLSQGSEAFF. The CDR3 DNA follows: TGTGCCAGCAGCTTATCACAGGGCTCTGAAGCTTTCTTT.

CDR3: CASSDLTGSDTQYF. In nucleotides, the CDR3 is TGTGCCAGCAGCGACCTGACAGGGTCGGATACGCAGTATTTT. J is TRBJ2-3 and V is TRBV5-4; TRBD1 matches at 7 bases. Trimming took 4 bases from V and 6 from J; bases not matched to a gene: 8. Germline V gene data show CDR1 as SGHNT and CDR2 as YYREEE (reference sequence). This CDR3 comprises 14 residues.

J is TRBJ1-2 and V is TRBV30; D is possibly TRBD1 (5 bases). CDR1 and CDR2 (germline): GTSNPN, SVGIG (reference sequence). Trimming removed 2 bases at V and 1 base at J, with 14 bases between. CDR3 length equals 15 residues. This chain's CDR3 is CAWSTPRGVNYGYTF. The CDR3 bases are TGTGCCTGGAGTACGCCGCGGGGGGTTAACTATGGCTACACCTTC.

This clone was counted at least ten times. The V call is TRBV29-1, the J call TRBJ2-1; TRBD2 is a possible D gene (6 bases). The CDR3 length is 12 residues. CDR1 is SQVTM and CDR2 is ANQGSEA in the germline V gene. Trimming shortened V by 6 bases and J by 14 bases, and 20 bases separated the two germline ends. The CDR3: CSVRLEGIGKFF. The DNA for the CDR3 is TGCAGCGTCAGACTAGAGGGCATAGGGAAGTTCTTC.

A word on this clone: Germline is not matched at one junction end, which may reflect a read error. This CDR3 reads CASSSREAGSNNEQFF. For the CDR3, the DNA is TGCGCCAGCAGCTCCCGAGAAGCGGGCTCCAACAATGAGCAGTTCTTC. The V gene is TRBV5-1, the J gene TRBJ2-1; a weak D match, TRBD2 (6 bases). This CDR3 region has 16 residues. The germline gives CDR1 SGHRS, CDR2 YFSETQ.

The V and J genes are TRBV6-2 or TRBV6-3 and TRBJ1-5, with TRBD1 as a possible D gene (5 bases). Germline loops: CDR1 MNHEY, CDR2 SVGEGT. This CDR3 spans 14 amino acids. Trimming took 3 bases from V and 5 from J, leaving 11 bases between them. CDR3 sequence reads: CASSYATAYQPQHF. The CDR3 nucleotides are TGTGCCAGCAGTTATGCGACAGCGTATCAGCCCCAGCATTTT.

The rearrangement joins TRBV27 to TRBJ2-1, with D unclear. V was pared by 3 bases and J by 2 bases, with 8 bases between. The length of the CDR3 is 14 residues. From germline, CDR1 is MNHEY and CDR2 SMNVEV (reference sequence). The CDR3 DNA sequence: TGTGCCAGCAGTTTTGGCAGAACCTACAATGAGCAGTTCTTC. Its protein is CASSFGRTYNEQFF.

This chain links TRBV11-3 with TRBJ1-6; perhaps TRBD1 as D (6 bases). The V gene lost 5 bases and the J gene lost 6 bases, with 14 bases spanning the gap. The CDR3 has 15 amino acids. Germline V CDR1 and CDR2: SGHNT, YENEEA. CDR3 sequence: CASSRSQGPNSPLHF. Here the CDR3 DNA reads TGTGCCAGCAGCCGAAGCCAGGGGCCTAATTCACCCCTCCACTTT. The full variable domain, in which reference TRBV11-3 and TRBJ1-6 provide the parts outside the CDR3, is EAGVVQSPRYKIIEKKQPVAFWCNPISGHNTLYWYLQNLGQGPELLIRYENEEAVDDSQLPKDRFSAERLKGVDSTLKIQPAELGDSAVYLCASSRSQGPNSPLHFGNGTRLTVT.